The 14 T cell receptor beta chains listed next were all sequenced from one sample in a study of a mutant IDH1 vaccine in newly diagnosed glioma. No antigen has been identified for these receptors. Time point in this sample: week 35, safety follow-up. Alongside topical imiquimod, each dose of vaccine comprised 300 ug of mutant IDH1 20-mer peptide. Some clones are missing from TCRdb's copy, which holds only in-frame ones; the method was immunoSEQ multiplex PCR. The repertoire holds 50,000 to 70,000 clones, with 74% as singletons. The sample here was PBMCs, taken from a glioma patient whose treatment included an IDH1 peptide vaccine. Every receptor here comes from a man aged 50-60 years with glioma.

The chain recombines TRBV19 with TRBJ1-2; 8 bases agree with TRBD1. The CDR3 sequence is 16 residues long. Germline CDR1 and CDR2: LNHDA and SQIVND (reference sequence). J was trimmed by 6 bases and V by 3 bases; bases with no gene match: 12. The CDR3 region has the DNA TGTGCCAGTAGTATTACCCGGACAGGGACCTTGGATGGCTACACCTTC. It yields the protein CASSITRTGTLDGYTF.

This chain uses TRBV7-8 with TRBJ2-2, with 8 nucleotides matching TRBD1. The CDR3 totals 15 residues. Looked up from germline, CDR1 is SGHVS and CDR2 is FQNEAQ. With 5 bases clipped from V and 5 bases from J, the junction kept 7 bases outside the gene matches. The CDR3: CASSLSGGLTGELFF. The DNA of the CDR3 is TGTGCCAGCAGCCTGTCAGGGGGCCTAACCGGGGAGCTGTTTTTT.

The CDR3, as DNA: TGCGCCAGCAACCACAGCAAGTGTCAGCCCCAGCATTTT. Its translation: CASNHSKCQPQHF. The rearrangement links TRBV23-1 to TRBJ1-5; D ambiguous. TRBV23-1 has ORF status, its function being uncertain. V was cut by 7 bases and J by 6 bases, with 13 bases left in between. The CDR3 contains 13 residues.

There are a few counts of this clone. The CDR3 nucleotides are TGTGCCAGCAGTTTATACGCCTCTGGGGCCAACGTCCTGACTTTC. This codes for CASSLYASGANVLTF. The rearrangement links TRBV27 to TRBJ2-6; D is uncertain. This CDR3 has 15 residues. The germline V gene encodes CDR1 MNHEY and CDR2 SMNVEV (reference sequence). Trimming pared 1 base from V and 0 bases from J, leaving 4 bases between.

This chain uses TRBV5-1 with TRBJ1-5; the D gene is possibly TRBD1 (5 bases). The germline CDR1 and CDR2 sequences are SGHRS and YFSETQ. This CDR3 has 15 residues. V shed 4 bases and J shed 0 bases, with 11 bases lying between them. CDR3 sequence reads: CASSVQGDSNQPQHF. CDR3 coding DNA: TGCGCCAGCAGCGTCCAGGGTGATAGCAATCAGCCCCAGCATTTT.

The table lists this clone with a few counts. The chain combines TRBV20-1 with TRBJ1-4; no reliable D call. Trimming took off 3 bases at V and 13 bases at J, with 12 bases between the two ends. The germline CDR1 and CDR2 sequences are DFQATT and SNEGSKA (reference sequence). The CDR3 totals 11 residues. The CDR3 DNA reads as TGCAGTGCTAGGGGGTGGGCTGGACTGTTTTTT. This translates into CSARGWAGLFF.

This chain uses TRBV19 with TRBJ1-1, with 8 bases lining up with TRBD1. Germline V gene data show CDR1 as LNHDA and CDR2 as SQIVND (reference sequence). Trimming removed 8 bases from V and 2 bases from J; junction bases left unmatched: 10. The CDR3 runs 15 residues. CDR3 sequence: CASRLGQEINTEAFF. In nucleotides, the CDR3 is TGTGCCAGTCGGCTGGGACAGGAGATAAACACTGAAGCTTTCTTT. The variable domain in full, with the rest retrieved from reference TRBV19 and TRBJ1-1, is DGGITQSPKYLFRKEGQNVTLSCEQNLNHDAMYWYRQDPGQGLRLIYYSQIVNDFQKGDIAEGYSVSREKKESFPLTVTSAQKNPTAFYLCASRLGQEINTEAFFGQGTRLTVV.

This clone has a handful of counts. The CDR3 sequence is CSVEPGQGTEQYF. Written as DNA, the CDR3 is TGCAGCGTTGAACCGGGACAGGGGACCGAGCAGTACTTC. The V gene is TRBV29-1, the J gene TRBJ2-7; 10 bases agree with TRBD1. The CDR3 runs to 13 residues. Germline values: CDR1 SQVTM, CDR2 ANQGSEA. V gave up 2 bases and J gave up 6 bases; unmatched junction bases: 4.

The V call is TRBV19, the J call TRBJ2-2, with 7 nucleotides matching TRBD1. The germline gives CDR1 LNHDA, CDR2 SQIVND (reference sequence). This CDR3 has 18 amino acids. V gave up 0 bases and J gave up 6 bases; unmatched junction bases: 13. CDR3 in DNA: TGTGCCAGTAGTATAGATTCCTTGGACAGGCCTTATCCCGGGGAGCTGTTTTTT. It is translated as CASSIDSLDRPYPGELFF.

This clone was found once. The chain links TRBV7-9 to TRBJ2-2; no firm D call. The V end was cut by 2 bases, the J end by 8 bases, with 3 bases between. The CDR3 loop spans 11 amino acids. Germline assignment: CDR1 SEHNR and CDR2 FQNEAQ (reference sequence). The CDR3 nucleotides are TGTGCCAGCAGCTTAACGGGGGAGCTGTTTTTT. It is translated as CASSLTGELFF.

This clone was recorded a few times. The gene calls are TRBV27 and TRBJ1-2; 8 nucleotides agree with TRBD1. Losses at the gene ends were 3 bases for V and 8 bases for J; bases not matched to a gene: 5. Germline CDR1 is MNHEY and CDR2 is SMNVEV (reference sequence). This CDR3 comprises 13 residues. The CDR3 spells CASSLGRGQGYTF. CDR3 bases: TGTGCCAGCAGTTTGGGCAGGGGGCAGGGCTACACCTTC.

This clone was picked up one time. J is TRBJ1-2 and V is TRBV11-2; perhaps TRBD1 as D (5 bases). Looked up from germline, CDR1 is SGHAT and CDR2 is FQNNGV. The ends were cut back, 2 bases at V and 3 bases at J, with 10 bases in the middle. CDR3 length equals 14 residues. This CDR3 reads CASSLRDSDYGYTF. Here the CDR3 DNA reads TGTGCCAGCAGCTTACGAGACAGCGACTATGGCTACACCTTC.

This clone was found once. The rearrangement uses TRBV20-1 and TRBJ1-1; D gene ambiguous. This CDR3 spans 11 amino acids. Trimming pared 7 bases from V and 1 base from J, leaving 7 bases between. CDR1 and CDR2 from the germline V gene are DFQATT and SNEGSKA (reference sequence). DNA of the CDR3: TGCAGTGTACACGGGAACACTGAAGCTTTCTTT. This encodes CSVHGNTEAFF.

J is TRBJ2-2 and V is TRBV4-3, with unresolved D. V dropped 1 base and J dropped 4 bases, with 4 bases sitting between them. The germline gives CDR1 LGHNA, CDR2 YSLEER. The CDR3 sequence is 13 residues long. CDR3 coding DNA: TGCGCCAGCAGCCAAGTCGGCACCGGGGAGCTGTTTTTT. This encodes CASSQVGTGELFF.